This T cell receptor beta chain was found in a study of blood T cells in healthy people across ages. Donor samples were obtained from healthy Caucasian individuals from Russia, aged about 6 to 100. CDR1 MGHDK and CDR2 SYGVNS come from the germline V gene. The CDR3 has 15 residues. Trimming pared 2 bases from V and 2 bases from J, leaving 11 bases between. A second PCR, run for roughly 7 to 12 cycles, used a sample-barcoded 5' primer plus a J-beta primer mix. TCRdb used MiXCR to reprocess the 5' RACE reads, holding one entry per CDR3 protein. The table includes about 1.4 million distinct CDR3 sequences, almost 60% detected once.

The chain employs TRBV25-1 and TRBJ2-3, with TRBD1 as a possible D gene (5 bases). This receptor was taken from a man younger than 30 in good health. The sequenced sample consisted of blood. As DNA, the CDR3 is TGTGCCAGCAGTGAAGACCGACAGTTCACAGATACGCAGTATTTT. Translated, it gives CASSEDRQFTDTQYF.